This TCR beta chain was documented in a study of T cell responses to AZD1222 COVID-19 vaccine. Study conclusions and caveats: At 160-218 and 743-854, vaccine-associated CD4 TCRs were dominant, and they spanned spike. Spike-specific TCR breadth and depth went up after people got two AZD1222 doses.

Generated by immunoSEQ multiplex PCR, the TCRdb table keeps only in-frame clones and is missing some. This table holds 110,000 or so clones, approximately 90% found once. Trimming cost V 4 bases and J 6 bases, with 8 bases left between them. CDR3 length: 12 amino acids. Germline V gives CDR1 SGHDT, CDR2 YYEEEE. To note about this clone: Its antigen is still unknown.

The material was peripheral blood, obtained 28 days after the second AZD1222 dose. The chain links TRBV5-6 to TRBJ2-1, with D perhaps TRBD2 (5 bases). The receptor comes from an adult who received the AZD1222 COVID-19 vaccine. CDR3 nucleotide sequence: TGTGCCAGCAGCCCGGGGATCAATGAGCAGTTCTTC. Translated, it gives CASSPGINEQFF.